This entry concerns a single TCR beta chain. This record belongs to a study of blood T cell repertoires in COVID-19. V was pared by 5 bases and J by 6 bases, with 13 bases between. The CDR3 length is 13 residues. Per germline, CDR1 LNHDA and CDR2 SQIVND (reference sequence). As originally analysed: Estimation of nucleated cell counts relied on the amplification of reference gene primers. Repertoires were generated with immunoSEQ multiplex PCR, while TCRdb's copy carries only in-frame clones and drops some. That table gives V, J and clone size, and the DNA gave D and trimming. The sample holds hundreds of thousands of clones, about 85% seen once.

This rearrangement joins TRBV19 to TRBJ1-1, with D unresolved. This clonotype originated in a woman in her fifties or sixties who had recovered from COVID-19. Material for sequencing was PBMCs or T cells enriched from blood (not recorded which). CDR3 protein: CASSPVPSPEAFF. CDR3 in DNA: TGTGCCAGTAGTCCAGTCCCGTCACCTGAAGCTTTCTTT.